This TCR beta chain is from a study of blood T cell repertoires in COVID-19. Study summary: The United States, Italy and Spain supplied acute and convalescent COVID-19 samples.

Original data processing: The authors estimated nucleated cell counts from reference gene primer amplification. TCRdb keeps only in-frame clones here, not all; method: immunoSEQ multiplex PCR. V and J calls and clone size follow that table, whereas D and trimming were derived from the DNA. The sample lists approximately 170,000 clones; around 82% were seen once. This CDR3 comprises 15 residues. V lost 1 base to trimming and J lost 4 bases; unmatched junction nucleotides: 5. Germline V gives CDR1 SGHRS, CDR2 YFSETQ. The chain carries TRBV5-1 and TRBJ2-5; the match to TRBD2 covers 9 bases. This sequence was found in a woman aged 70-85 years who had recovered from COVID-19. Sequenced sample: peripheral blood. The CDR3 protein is CASSLLAGGGETQYF. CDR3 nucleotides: TGCGCCAGCAGCTTGTTGGCGGGGGGGGGAGAGACCCAGTACTTC. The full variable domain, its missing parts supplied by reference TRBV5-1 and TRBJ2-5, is KAGVTQTPRYLIKTRGQQVTLSCSPISGHRSVSWYQQTPGQGLQFLFEYFSETQRNKGNFPGRFSGRQFSNSRSEMNVSTLELGDSALYLCASSLLAGGGETQYFGPGTRLLVL.